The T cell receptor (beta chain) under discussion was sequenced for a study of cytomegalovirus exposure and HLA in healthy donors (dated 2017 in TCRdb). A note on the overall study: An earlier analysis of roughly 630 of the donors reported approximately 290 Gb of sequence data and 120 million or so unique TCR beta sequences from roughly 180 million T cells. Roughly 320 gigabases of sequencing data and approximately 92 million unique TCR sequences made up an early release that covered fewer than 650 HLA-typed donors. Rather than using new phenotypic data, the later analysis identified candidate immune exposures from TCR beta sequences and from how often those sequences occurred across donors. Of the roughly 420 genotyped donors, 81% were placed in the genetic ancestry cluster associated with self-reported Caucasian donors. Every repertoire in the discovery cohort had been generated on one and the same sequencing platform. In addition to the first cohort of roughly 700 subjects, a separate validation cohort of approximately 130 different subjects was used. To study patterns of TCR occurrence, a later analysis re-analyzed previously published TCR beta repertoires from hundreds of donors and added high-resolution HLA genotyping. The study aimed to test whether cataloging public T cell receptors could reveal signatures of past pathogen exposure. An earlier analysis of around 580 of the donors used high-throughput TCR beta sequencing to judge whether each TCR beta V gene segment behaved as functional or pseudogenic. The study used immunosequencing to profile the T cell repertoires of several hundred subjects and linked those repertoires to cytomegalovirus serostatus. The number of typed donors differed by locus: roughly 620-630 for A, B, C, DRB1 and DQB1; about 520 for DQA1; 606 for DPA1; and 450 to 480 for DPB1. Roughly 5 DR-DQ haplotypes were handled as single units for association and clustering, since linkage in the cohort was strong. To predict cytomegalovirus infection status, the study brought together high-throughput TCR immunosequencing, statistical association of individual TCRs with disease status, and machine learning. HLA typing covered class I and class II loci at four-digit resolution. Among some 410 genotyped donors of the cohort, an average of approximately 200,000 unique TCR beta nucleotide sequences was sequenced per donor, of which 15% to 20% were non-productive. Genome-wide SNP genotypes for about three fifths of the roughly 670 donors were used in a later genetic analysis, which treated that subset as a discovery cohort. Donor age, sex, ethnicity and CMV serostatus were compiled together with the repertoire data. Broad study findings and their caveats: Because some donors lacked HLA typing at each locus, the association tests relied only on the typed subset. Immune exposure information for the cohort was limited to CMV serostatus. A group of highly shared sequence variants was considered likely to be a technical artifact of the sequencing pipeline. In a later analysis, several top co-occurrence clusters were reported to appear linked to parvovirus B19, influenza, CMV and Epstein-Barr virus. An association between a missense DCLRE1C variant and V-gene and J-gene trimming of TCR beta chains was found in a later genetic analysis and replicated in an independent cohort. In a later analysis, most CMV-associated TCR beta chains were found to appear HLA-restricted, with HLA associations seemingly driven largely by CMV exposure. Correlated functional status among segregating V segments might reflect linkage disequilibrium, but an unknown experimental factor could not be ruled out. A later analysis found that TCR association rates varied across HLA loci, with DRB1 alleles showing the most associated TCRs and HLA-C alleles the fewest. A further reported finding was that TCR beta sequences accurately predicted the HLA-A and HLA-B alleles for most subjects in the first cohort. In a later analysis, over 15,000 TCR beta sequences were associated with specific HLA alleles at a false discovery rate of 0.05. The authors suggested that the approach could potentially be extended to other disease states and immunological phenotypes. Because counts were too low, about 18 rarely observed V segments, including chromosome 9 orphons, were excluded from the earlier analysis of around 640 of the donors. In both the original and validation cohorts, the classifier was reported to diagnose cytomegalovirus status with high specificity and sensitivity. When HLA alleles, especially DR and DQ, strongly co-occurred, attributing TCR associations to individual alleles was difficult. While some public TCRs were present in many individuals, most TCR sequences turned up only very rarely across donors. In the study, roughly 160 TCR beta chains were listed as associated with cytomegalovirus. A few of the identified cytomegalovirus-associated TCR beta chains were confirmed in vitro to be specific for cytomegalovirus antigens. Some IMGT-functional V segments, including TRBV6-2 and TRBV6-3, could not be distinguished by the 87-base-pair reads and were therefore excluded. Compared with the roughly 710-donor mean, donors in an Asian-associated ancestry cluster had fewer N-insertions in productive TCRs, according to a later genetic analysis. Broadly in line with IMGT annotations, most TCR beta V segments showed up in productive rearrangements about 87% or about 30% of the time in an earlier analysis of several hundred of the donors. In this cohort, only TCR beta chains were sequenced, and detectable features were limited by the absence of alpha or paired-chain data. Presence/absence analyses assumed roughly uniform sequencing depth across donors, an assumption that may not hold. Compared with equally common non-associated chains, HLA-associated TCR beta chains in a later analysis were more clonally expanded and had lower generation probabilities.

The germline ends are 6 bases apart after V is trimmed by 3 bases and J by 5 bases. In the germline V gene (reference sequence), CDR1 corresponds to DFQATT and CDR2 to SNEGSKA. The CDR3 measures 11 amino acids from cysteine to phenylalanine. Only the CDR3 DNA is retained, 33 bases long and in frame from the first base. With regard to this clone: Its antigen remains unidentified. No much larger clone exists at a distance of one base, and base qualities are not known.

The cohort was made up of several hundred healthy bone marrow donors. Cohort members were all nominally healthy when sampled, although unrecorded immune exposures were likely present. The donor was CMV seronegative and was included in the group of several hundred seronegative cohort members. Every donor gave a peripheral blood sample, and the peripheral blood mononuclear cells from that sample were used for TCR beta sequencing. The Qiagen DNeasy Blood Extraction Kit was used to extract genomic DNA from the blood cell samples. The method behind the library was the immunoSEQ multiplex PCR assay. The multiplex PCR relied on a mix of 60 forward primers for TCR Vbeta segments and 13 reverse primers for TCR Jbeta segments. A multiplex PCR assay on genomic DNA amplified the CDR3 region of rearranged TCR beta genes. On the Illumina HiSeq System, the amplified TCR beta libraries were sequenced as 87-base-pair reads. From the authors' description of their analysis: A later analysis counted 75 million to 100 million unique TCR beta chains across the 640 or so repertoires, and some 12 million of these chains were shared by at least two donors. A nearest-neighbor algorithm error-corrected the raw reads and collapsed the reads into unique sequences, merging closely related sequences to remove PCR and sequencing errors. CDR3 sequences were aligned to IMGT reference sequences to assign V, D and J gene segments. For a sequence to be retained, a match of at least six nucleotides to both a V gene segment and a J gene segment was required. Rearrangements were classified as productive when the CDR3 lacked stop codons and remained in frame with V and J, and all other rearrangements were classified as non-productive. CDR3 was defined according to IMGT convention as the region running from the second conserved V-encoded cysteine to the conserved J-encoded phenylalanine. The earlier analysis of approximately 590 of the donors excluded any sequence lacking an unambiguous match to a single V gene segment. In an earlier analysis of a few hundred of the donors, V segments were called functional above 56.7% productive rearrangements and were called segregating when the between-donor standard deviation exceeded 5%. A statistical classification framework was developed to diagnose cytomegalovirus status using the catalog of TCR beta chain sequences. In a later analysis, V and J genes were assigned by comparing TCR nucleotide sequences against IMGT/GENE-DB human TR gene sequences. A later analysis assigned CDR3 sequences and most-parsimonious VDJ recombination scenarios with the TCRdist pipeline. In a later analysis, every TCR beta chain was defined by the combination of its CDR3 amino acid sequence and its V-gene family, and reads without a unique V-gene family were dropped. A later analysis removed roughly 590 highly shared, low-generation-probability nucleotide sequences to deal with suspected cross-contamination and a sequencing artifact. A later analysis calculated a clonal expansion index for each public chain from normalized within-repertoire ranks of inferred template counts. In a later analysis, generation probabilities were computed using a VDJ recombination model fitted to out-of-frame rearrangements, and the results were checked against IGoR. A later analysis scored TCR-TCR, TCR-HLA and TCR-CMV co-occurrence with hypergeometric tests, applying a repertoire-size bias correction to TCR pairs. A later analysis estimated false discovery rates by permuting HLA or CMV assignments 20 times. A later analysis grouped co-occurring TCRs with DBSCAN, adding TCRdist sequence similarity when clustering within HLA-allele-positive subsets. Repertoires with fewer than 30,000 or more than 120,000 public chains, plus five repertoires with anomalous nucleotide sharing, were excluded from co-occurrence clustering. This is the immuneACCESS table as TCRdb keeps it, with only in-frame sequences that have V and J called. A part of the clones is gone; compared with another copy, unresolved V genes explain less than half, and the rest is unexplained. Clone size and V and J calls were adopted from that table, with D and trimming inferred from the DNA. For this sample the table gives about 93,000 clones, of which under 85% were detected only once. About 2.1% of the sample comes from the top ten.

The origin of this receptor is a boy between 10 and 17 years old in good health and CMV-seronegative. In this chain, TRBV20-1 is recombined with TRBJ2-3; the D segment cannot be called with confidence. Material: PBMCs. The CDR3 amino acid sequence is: CSARVGDTQYF. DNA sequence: TGCAGTGCTAGGGTCGGAGATACGCAGTATTTT.